This TCR beta chain was captured by sequencing in a study of breast tumors, draining lymph nodes, adjacent tissues. Overall study results and limits: Data only fit, rather than demonstrated, lymph node origin of most tumor T cells. Tumor and nontumor repertoires were significantly more similar in luminal-like than in basal-like breast cancer. The data were judged consistent with most tumor T cells coming from lymph node and expanding in tumor. Tumors had less TCR diversity than lymph nodes, more than nontumor tissue.

This clonotype was seen at least ten times. The target antigen is unknown. The CDR3 length is 18 residues. The V gene end was trimmed by 4 bases and the J gene end by 0 bases; junction bases not matched to a gene: 8. Looked up from germline, CDR1 is MNHNS and CDR2 is SASEGT. From the multiplex PCR reads, TCRdb called clonotypes with MiXCR, one entry per CDR3 protein. The data show roughly 14,000 distinct CDR3 sequences, around 50% seen once. This clonotype was sampled from a female donor with breast cancer. Some clones in this sample may be carry-over from other donors' samples. Sequenced input: tumor-adjacent breast tissue. J is TRBJ2-5 and V is TRBV6-1, with 13 bases identical to TRBD2. The CDR3 sequence is CASSVRTSGGTYQETQYF. The CDR3 DNA follows: TGTGCCAGCAGTGTTCGGACTAGCGGGGGTACCTACCAAGAGACCCAGTACTTC.